The 22 T cell receptor beta chains given below trace back to one sample, sequenced in a study of blood T cells in healthy people across ages. A sample-barcoded 5' primer and a J-beta primer mix were used in a second PCR of roughly 6 to 11 cycles. One entry per CDR3 protein, called by TCRdb with MiXCR from the 5' RACE reads. The sample lists 1,800,000 or so distinct CDR3 sequences; 30% to 40% were seen once. The material sequenced was blood. Receptors originate from a human donor in good health.

The chain is built from TRBV7-2 and TRBJ1-2; no clear D gene. V lost 1 base to trimming and J lost 8 bases, with 11 bases between them. The CDR3 consists of 13 residues. The germline V gene encodes CDR1 SGHTA and CDR2 FQGNSA. The CDR3 here is CASSLVSGEGYTF. The CDR3 coding sequence is TGTGCCAGCAGCTTAGTGTCAGGAGAGGGCTACACCTTC.

The chain recombines TRBV4-2 with TRBJ2-5; 11 bases map to TRBD2. The CDR3 totals 16 residues. CDR1 is LGHNA, CDR2 YNFKEQ, per germline. The junction had 9 bases not matched to a gene; V was cut back by 4 bases and J by 5 bases. CDR3 DNA sequence: TGTGCCAGCAGCCCGCTGACTAGCGGGGTTCCTGAGACCCAGTACTTC. It encodes CASSPLTSGVPETQYF.

The chain recombines TRBV5-6 with TRBJ1-5; no firm D call. The length of the CDR3 is 16 residues. Germline V gene lookup returns CDR1 SGHDT and CDR2 YYEEEE. Trimming pared 0 bases from V and 4 bases from J, leaving 14 bases between. Here the CDR3 DNA reads TGTGCCAGCAGCTTGGGCCTTCGGGGTAGGAATCAGCCCCAGCATTTT. This encodes CASSLGLRGRNQPQHF.

The CDR3 sequence is CASSTTGTVNTEAFF. The CDR3 DNA is TGTGCCAGCAGTACTACCGGGACAGTCAACACTGAAGCTTTCTTT. The chain joins TRBV12-3 or TRBV12-4 to TRBJ1-1, with 7 bases fitting TRBD1. Losses at the gene ends were 5 bases for V and 2 bases for J; bases not matched to a gene: 8. The CDR3 runs to 15 residues.

The V gene is TRBV10-3, the J gene TRBJ1-4, with 7 bases aligning to TRBD1. CDR1 and CDR2 (germline): ENHRY, SYGVKD. The CDR3 sequence is 15 residues long. With V trimmed by 7 bases and J by 4 bases, 9 bases remained unmatched. The chain's CDR3 is CAIIGTGQVNEKLFF. In DNA, the CDR3 is TGTGCCATCATCGGAACTGGACAGGTTAATGAAAAACTGTTTTTT.

This clonotype was seen a single time. The rearrangement uses TRBV7-3 and TRBJ2-1; D perhaps matches TRBD2 (6 bases). V was trimmed by 0 bases and J by 1 base, leaving 10 bases between them. The CDR3 totals 16 residues. CDR1 and CDR2 (germline): SGHTA, FQGTGA. CDR3 bases: TGTGCCAGCAGCTTAACGTTGGGGGGTTCCTACAATGAGCAGTTCTTC. Translation: CASSLTLGGSYNEQFF.

The chain links TRBV7-9 to TRBJ1-5; D possibly corresponds to TRBD1 (5 bases). Trimming left V 5 bases short and J 0 bases short, with 11 bases between. The CDR3 is 15 residues long. The germline V gene encodes CDR1 SEHNR and CDR2 FQNEAQ (reference sequence). The CDR3 DNA is TGTGCCAGCAGCACGGGGGAAGATAGCAATCAGCCCCAGCATTTT. Translation gives CASSTGEDSNQPQHF. The entire variable domain, with the rest obtained from reference TRBV7-9 and TRBJ1-5, is as follows: DTGVSQNPRHKITKRGQNVTFRCDPISEHNRLYWYRQTLGQGPEFLTYFQNEAQLEKSRLLSDRFSAERPKGSFSTLEIQRTEQGDSAMYLCASSTGEDSNQPQHFGDGTRLSIL.

The chain links TRBV19 to TRBJ1-5; D gene ambiguous. With 2 bases removed from V and 3 bases from J, the gap between germline ends came to 5 bases. Germline lookup yields CDR1 LNHDA and CDR2 SQIVND (reference sequence). The CDR3 length is 13 residues. The CDR3 coding sequence is TGTGCCAGTAGTATAAGGGCCAATCAGCCCCAGCATTTT. Translating it yields CASSIRANQPQHF.

The rearrangement uses TRBV2 and TRBJ2-1; 9 bases fit TRBD1. V was pared by 7 bases and J by 8 bases, with 12 bases of the junction left unmatched. This CDR3 is 15 amino acids long. CDR1 is SNHLY and CDR2 is FYNNEI in the germline V gene. For the CDR3, the DNA is TGTGCCAGCATAACAGGACAGGGGATCTTCGATGAGCAGTTCTTC. It codes for CASITGQGIFDEQFF.

Written as DNA, the CDR3 is TGTGCCAGCAGCTTAGTCTCCCCGGACAGATTGTATTTT. It encodes CASSLVSPDRLYF. The chain carries TRBV13 and TRBJ2-3; TRBD1 might be the D (6 bases). Trimming removed 1 base at V and 14 bases at J, with 16 bases between. Germline V gene lookup returns CDR1 PRHDT and CDR2 FYEKMQ (reference sequence). This CDR3 has 13 amino acids.

The gene calls are TRBV6-1 and TRBJ2-1; 8 positions match TRBD1. This CDR3 is 15 amino acids long. The ends lost 2 bases at V and 7 bases at J; junction bases unmatched: 7. Germline CDR1 reads MNHNS; CDR2 reads SASEGT. This chain's CDR3 is CASSESGQGANEQFF. The CDR3 DNA reads as TGTGCCAGCAGTGAATCCGGTCAGGGGGCAAATGAGCAGTTCTTC.

The rearrangement links TRBV7-2 to TRBJ2-1; D is unresolved. Germline CDR1 reads SGHTA; CDR2 reads FQGNSA. The CDR3 totals 16 residues. The ends were cut back, 2 bases at V and 2 bases at J, with 13 bases in the middle. The CDR3 loop is CASSLLGSRPYNEQFF. The DNA for the CDR3 is TGTGCCAGCAGCTTACTAGGGTCGCGGCCCTACAATGAGCAGTTCTTC. The whole variable domain, filled in from reference TRBV7-2 and TRBJ2-1, reads GAGVSQSPSNKVTEKGKDVELRCDPISGHTALYWYRQSLGQGLEFLIYFQGNSAPDKSGLPSDRFSAERTGGSVSTLTIQRTQQEDSAVYLCASSLLGSRPYNEQFFGPGTRLTVL.

This chain links TRBV6-6 with TRBJ1-5, with D tentatively TRBD1 (5 bases). Trimming stripped 6 bases from V and 6 bases from J, with 15 bases between. The CDR3 loop spans 14 amino acids. Germline V lookup: CDR1 MNHNY, CDR2 SVGAGI (reference sequence). The CDR3 is CASSPGRDGQPQHF. CDR3 bases: TGTGCCAGCAGCCCCGGCAGGGATGGTCAGCCCCAGCATTTT.

The chain recombines TRBV12-3 or TRBV12-4 with TRBJ2-1; D might be TRBD1 (6 bases). This CDR3 region has 13 residues. V lost 5 bases, J lost 10 bases, and 15 bases lay in between. In DNA, the CDR3 is TGTGCCAGCAGTCCCACAGGGAATCGCGAGCAGTTCTTC. It yields the protein CASSPTGNREQFF.

This chain links TRBV6-6 with TRBJ1-2; D gene unclear. V was pared by 6 bases and J by 7 bases, with 12 bases between. The length of the CDR3 is 12 residues. Germline-derived CDR1 and CDR2 are MNHNY and SVGAGI (reference sequence). CDR3 in amino acids: CASRPRLGGYTF. The CDR3 DNA sequence: TGTGCCAGCAGACCACGCCTGGGTGGCTACACCTTC.

Only one count was recorded for this clonotype. A read error may account for a junction end that differs from germline. The chain recombines TRBV7-3 with TRBJ2-1, with D perhaps matching TRBD2 (6 bases). The CDR3 runs 13 residues. The germline V gene encodes CDR1 SGHTA and CDR2 FQGTGA. CDR3 sequence: CASSFRDSNGQFF. Here the CDR3 DNA reads TGTGCCAGCAGCTTCCGGGACTCCAATGGGCAGTTCTTC. Using reference TRBV7-3 and TRBJ2-1 for the parts outside the CDR3, the full variable domain is GAGVSQTPSNKVTEKGKYVELRCDPISGHTALYWYRQSLGQGPEFLIYFQGTGAADDSGLPNDRFFAVRPEGSVSTLKIQRTERGDSAVYLCASSFRDSNGQFFGPGTRLTVL.

CDR3 nucleotides: TGTGCCAGCAGTTGGGTCAGGGGGGGGAGTACCATATATTTT. This codes for CASSWVRGGSTIYF. The chain has TRBV6-1 and TRBJ1-3; 7 nucleotides match TRBD1. V shed 5 bases and J 10 bases; nucleotides not matched to a gene: 11. Germline V gene data show CDR1 as MNHNS and CDR2 as SASEGT. The CDR3 is 14 amino acids.

V usage is TRBV7-2 and J usage is TRBJ2-3; TRBD2 agrees at 7 bases. The CDR3 length is 14 residues. The ends lost 2 bases at V and 7 bases at J; junction bases unmatched: 6. The germline gives CDR1 SGHTA, CDR2 FQGNSA. The CDR3 nucleotides are TGTGCCAGCAGCTTATATTCGGGGGGAAATACGCAGTATTTT. Its protein is CASSLYSGGNTQYF.

V gene TRBV7-2 combines with J gene TRBJ2-1; perhaps TRBD1 as D (6 bases). The V gene lost 4 bases and the J gene lost 6 bases, with 22 bases spanning the gap. There are 17 residues in the CDR3. The germline gives CDR1 SGHTA, CDR2 FQGNSA. CDR3 protein: CASSSRWGGQWGNEQFF. In DNA form, the CDR3 reads TGTGCCAGCAGCTCGCGGTGGGGTGGACAGTGGGGCAATGAGCAGTTCTTC.

This clonotype was seen a few times. The genes are TRBV6-4 and TRBJ2-3; D is unresolved. CDR1 is MRHNA, CDR2 SNTAGT, per germline. The CDR3 totals 14 residues. The V end was cut by 6 bases, the J end by 5 bases, with 15 bases between. CDR3 sequence: CASSYSPGEDTQYF. The CDR3 bases are TGTGCCAGCAGCTATTCCCCAGGAGAAGATACGCAGTATTTT.

This rearrangement joins TRBV7-9 to TRBJ1-5; D is possibly TRBD1 (5 bases). This CDR3 is 16 amino acids long. Trimming took 5 bases from V and 4 from J, leaving 18 bases between them. Germline V gene lookup returns CDR1 SEHNR and CDR2 FQNEAQ (reference sequence). The CDR3, as DNA: TGTGCCAGCAGCCCGAGGGGCGGAGACCTGAATCAGCCCCAGCATTTT. This gives the protein CASSPRGGDLNQPQHF.

The chain employs TRBV5-5 and TRBJ2-5, with D perhaps matching TRBD2 (6 bases). The tail of the sequence fits TRBJ2-7 better, so the J call may be wrong. The germline gives CDR1 SGHKS, CDR2 YYEKEE (reference sequence). The CDR3 extends over 15 amino acids. In DNA, the CDR3 is TGTGCCAGCAGCTTTACTAACGGGGGAGTCAACGAGCAGTACTTC. Residues: CASSFTNGGVNEQYF.